This is a list of T cell receptor beta chains from one sample in a study of response to subunit inactivated influenza vaccine. TCRdb analysed the RT-PCR reads with MiXCR anew, one entry per CDR3 protein. This table holds 560,000 or so distinct CDR3 sequences, about 8% found once. The sample in question was PBMCs from blood, obtained less than 30 months after vaccination. The receptors derive from a man aged 45 to 70 who received an inactivated influenza vaccine. Each CDR3 is given with its conserved first and last residue. The order of the fields is V gene, D gene, clone size, J gene, CDR3 protein, CDR3 DNA. D genes are given only for firm matches. Size is stated for part of the rows, as once, few or many counts, or as a class when the clone is expanded.

v_call: TRBV4-3; d_call: -; clone_size: few; j_call: TRBJ2-3; cdr3_aa: CASSLTHNFRGGSDTQYF; cdr3_nt: TGCGCCAGCAGTCTTACTCATAATTTTAGGGGAGGATCAGATACGCAGTATTTT
v_call: TRBV12-3/TRBV12-4; d_call: -; clone_size: many; j_call: TRBJ1-2; cdr3_aa: CASSLTGSEGYTF; cdr3_nt: TGTGCCAGCAGTTTAACAGGGTCGGAAGGCTACACCTTC
v_call: TRBV12-3/TRBV12-4; d_call: TRBD2; clone_size: many; j_call: TRBJ2-7; cdr3_aa: CASSFFDTGGEQYF; cdr3_nt: TGTGCCAGCAGTTTTTTTGACACCGGGGGGGAGCAGTACTTC
v_call: TRBV9; d_call: -; clone_size: many; j_call: TRBJ1-1; cdr3_aa: CASSDIAGLGTEAFF; cdr3_nt: TGTGCCAGCAGCGATATAGCCGGGTTAGGCACTGAAGCTTTCTTT
v_call: TRBV6-2/TRBV6-3; d_call: -; clone_size: few; j_call: TRBJ2-5; cdr3_aa: CASSYWVQETQYF; cdr3_nt: TGTGCCAGCAGTTACTGGGTCCAAGAGACCCAGTACTTC
v_call: TRBV4-1; d_call: -; clone_size: many; j_call: TRBJ1-2; cdr3_aa: CASSLLPVSYGYTF; cdr3_nt: TGCGCCAGCAGCCTATTGCCCGTTTCCTATGGCTACACCTTC
v_call: TRBV5-1; d_call: -; clone_size: -; j_call: TRBJ2-7; cdr3_aa: CASSLSRPGNFEQYF; cdr3_nt: TGCGCCAGCAGCTTGAGCCGGCCAGGAAATTTCGAGCAGTACTTC
v_call: TRBV20-1; d_call: -; clone_size: few; j_call: TRBJ1-2; cdr3_aa: CSARTIANYGYTF; cdr3_nt: TGCAGTGCTAGGACCATCGCCAACTATGGCTACACCTTC
v_call: TRBV4-2; d_call: TRBD1; clone_size: few; j_call: TRBJ2-7; cdr3_aa: CASSQAPRGYEQYF; cdr3_nt: TGTGCCAGCAGCCAAGCTCCCAGGGGGTACGAGCAGTACTTC
v_call: TRBV7-8; d_call: TRBD1; clone_size: -; j_call: TRBJ1-2; cdr3_aa: CASSLSGTGANYGYTF; cdr3_nt: TGTGCCAGCAGCTTATCCGGGACAGGGGCCAACTATGGCTACACCTTC
v_call: TRBV7-9; d_call: TRBD1; clone_size: once; j_call: TRBJ1-4; cdr3_aa: CASSLEGTGPSELFF; cdr3_nt: TGTGCCAGCAGCTTAGAAGGGACAGGGCCGTCGGAACTGTTTTTT
v_call: TRBV12-3/TRBV12-4; d_call: TRBD1; clone_size: -; j_call: TRBJ2-1; cdr3_aa: CASSFKSTGCIEQFF; cdr3_nt: TGTGCCAGCAGTTTCAAGTCGACAGGGTGTATTGAGCAGTTCTTC
v_call: TRBV7-3; d_call: -; clone_size: -; j_call: TRBJ2-1; cdr3_aa: CASSLSGTPYNEQFF; cdr3_nt: TGTGCCAGCAGCCTATCCGGGACACCTTACAATGAGCAGTTCTTC
v_call: TRBV29-1; d_call: -; clone_size: many; j_call: TRBJ1-1; cdr3_aa: CSVEGRGGTEAFF; cdr3_nt: TGCAGCGTTGAGGGGCGGGGGGGCACTGAAGCTTTCTTT
v_call: TRBV4-2; d_call: -; clone_size: -; j_call: TRBJ2-3; cdr3_aa: CASSQDLVLRQESYRGSDTQYF; cdr3_nt: TGTGCCAGCAGCCAAGATCTAGTCTTAAGACAAGAGAGCTATAGGGGGTCAGATACGCAGTATTTT
v_call: TRBV5-1; d_call: -; clone_size: -; j_call: TRBJ2-7; cdr3_aa: CASSSGSLSYEQYF; cdr3_nt: TGCGCCAGCAGCAGTGGCAGCCTCTCCTACGAGCAGTACTTC
v_call: TRBV4-3; d_call: -; clone_size: many; j_call: TRBJ2-5; cdr3_aa: CASSRHLGETQYF; cdr3_nt: TGCGCCAGCAGCCGTCACTTAGGAGAGACCCAGTACTTC
v_call: TRBV15; d_call: TRBD1; clone_size: many; j_call: TRBJ2-5; cdr3_aa: CATVRDRQQETQYF; cdr3_nt: TGTGCCACCGTTCGGGACAGACAACAAGAGACCCAGTACTTC
v_call: TRBV2; d_call: TRBD2; clone_size: many; j_call: TRBJ2-1; cdr3_aa: CASRVGEGEQFF; cdr3_nt: TGTGCCAGCAGGGTGGGGGAGGGTGAGCAGTTCTTC
v_call: TRBV18; d_call: TRBD2; clone_size: few; j_call: TRBJ2-3; cdr3_aa: CASSPVGLADTQYF; cdr3_nt: TGTGCCAGCTCACCAGTGGGACTAGCAGATACGCAGTATTTT
v_call: TRBV2; d_call: TRBD1; clone_size: few; j_call: TRBJ2-1; cdr3_aa: CASSEGTGNNEQFF; cdr3_nt: TGTGCCAGCAGTGAAGGGACAGGGAATAATGAGCAGTTCTTC
v_call: TRBV27; d_call: -; clone_size: -; j_call: TRBJ2-3; cdr3_aa: CASNRADTTDTQYF; cdr3_nt: TGTGCCAGCAACCGAGCGGATACCACAGATACGCAGTATTTT
v_call: TRBV27; d_call: -; clone_size: -; j_call: TRBJ2-3; cdr3_aa: CASSRDQLYTDTQYF; cdr3_nt: TGTGCCAGCAGCCGGGACCAGCTATACACAGATACGCAGTATTTT
v_call: TRBV7-8; d_call: -; clone_size: few; j_call: TRBJ1-1; cdr3_aa: CASSLPPSEAFF; cdr3_nt: TGTGCCAGCAGCTTACCACCGAGTGAAGCTTTCTTT
v_call: TRBV5-6; d_call: TRBD2; clone_size: few; j_call: TRBJ2-1; cdr3_aa: CASSWTSGRNNNEQFF; cdr3_nt: TGTGCCAGCAGTTGGACTAGCGGGAGAAATAATAATGAGCAGTTCTTC
v_call: TRBV20-1; d_call: -; clone_size: -; j_call: TRBJ2-1; cdr3_aa: CSARDMGAGSSYNEQFF; cdr3_nt: TGCAGTGCTAGAGATATGGGGGCTGGGAGCTCCTACAATGAGCAGTTCTTC
v_call: TRBV20-1; d_call: -; clone_size: few; j_call: TRBJ1-1; cdr3_aa: CSARDIMINTEAFF; cdr3_nt: TGCAGTGCTAGAGATATCATGATAAACACTGAAGCTTTCTTT
v_call: TRBV11-2; d_call: TRBD2; clone_size: many; j_call: TRBJ2-7; cdr3_aa: CASSFGGGAFEQYF; cdr3_nt: TGTGCCAGCAGCTTTGGCGGGGGGGCGTTCGAGCAGTACTTC
v_call: TRBV12-3/TRBV12-4; d_call: TRBD1; clone_size: -; j_call: TRBJ2-4; cdr3_aa: CASSLVGRGIELIAKNIQYF; cdr3_nt: TGTGCCAGCAGTTTAGTCGGCAGGGGGATTGAACTTATAGCCAAAAACATTCAGTACTTC
v_call: TRBV30; d_call: TRBD1; clone_size: many; j_call: TRBJ2-3; cdr3_aa: CAWSMGQGSRNTQYF; cdr3_nt: TGTGCCTGGAGTATGGGACAGGGGTCCAGGAATACGCAGTATTTT
v_call: TRBV7-2; d_call: TRBD1; clone_size: -; j_call: TRBJ1-3; cdr3_aa: CASSLQGASSGNTIYF; cdr3_nt: TGTGCCAGCAGCTTACAGGGGGCGTCCTCTGGAAACACCATATATTTT
v_call: TRBV7-4; d_call: -; clone_size: many; j_call: TRBJ2-1; cdr3_aa: CASSLTAKFF; cdr3_nt: TGTGCCAGCAGCTTAACGGCTAAGTTCTTC
v_call: TRBV6-2/TRBV6-3; d_call: TRBD1; clone_size: -; j_call: TRBJ2-4; cdr3_aa: CASSTGGRNIQYF; cdr3_nt: TGTGCCAGCAGTACAGGGGGGAGAAACATTCAGTACTTC
v_call: TRBV24-1; d_call: -; clone_size: -; j_call: TRBJ2-1; cdr3_aa: CATSDPSSADLNEQFF; cdr3_nt: TGTGCCACCAGTGACCCATCCTCCGCGGACCTCAATGAGCAGTTCTTC
v_call: TRBV6-5; d_call: -; clone_size: many; j_call: TRBJ2-3; cdr3_aa: CASSYSQIPDTQYF; cdr3_nt: TGTGCCAGCAGTTACTCCCAGATCCCAGATACGCAGTATTTT
v_call: TRBV6-1; d_call: -; clone_size: -; j_call: TRBJ1-1; cdr3_aa: CASSPGTGHRTLGTEAFF; cdr3_nt: TGTGCCAGCAGTCCCGGAACAGGGCACCGAACACTGGGCACTGAAGCTTTCTTT